Listed below are T cell receptor beta chains from one sample, sequenced in a study of response to subunit inactivated influenza vaccine. TCRdb re-called the RT-PCR reads with MiXCR, one entry per CDR3 protein. The sample records around 530,000 distinct CDR3 sequences, about 15% being singletons. The sample consisted of CD4+ T cells sorted from PBMCs, taken about 23 months after vaccination. Every receptor here comes from a man in his fifties or sixties who received an inactivated influenza vaccine. CDR3s include the opening cysteine and the closing phenylalanine or tryptophan. Fields, in order: clone size, D gene, V gene, J gene, CDR3 DNA, CDR3 protein. A D gene is named only where the DNA matches it firmly. Size values are once, few and many counts, or a class for expanded clones, and some rows have none.

>few|TRBD1|TRBV6-5|TRBJ2-7
TGTGCCAGCAGTTACGGACAGGACAGAACCTACGAGCAGTACTTC
CASSYGQDRTYEQYF
>many|-|TRBV28|TRBJ2-3
TGTGCCAGCAGTTTTAGGAGACGCGTCACAGATACGCAGTATTTT
CASSFRRRVTDTQYF
>few|-|TRBV12-3/TRBV12-4|TRBJ2-7
TGTGCCAGCAGTTTAAGGGAGCCGGAGACACCCTACGAGCAGTACTTC
CASSLREPETPYEQYF
>-|TRBD2|TRBV4-2|TRBJ2-2
TGTGCCAGCAGCCGAGACGCTGGCGGGGGTGGGGAGCTGTTTTTT
CASSRDAGGGGELFF
>-|TRBD2|TRBV30|TRBJ2-1
TGTGCCTTTTATAAAGCGGGGAGGTACAATGAGCAGTTCTTC
CAFYKAGRYNEQFF
>few|TRBD1|TRBV7-2|TRBJ1-1
TGTGCCAGCAGCTCCAACAGGGGAGGGAGAGTATCAGCTTTCTTT
CASSSNRGGRVSAFF
>-|TRBD1|TRBV7-2|TRBJ1-5
TGTGCCAGCAGCTTGGGAGGGGGCAGACAGCCCCAGCATTTT
CASSLGGGRQPQHF
>few|-|TRBV2|TRBJ1-2
TGTGCCAGCAGTGAAGCAGGGTGGGGTGGCTACACCTTC
CASSEAGWGGYTF
>few|-|TRBV2|TRBJ2-7
TGTGCCACTCAGCCACAGGTGTCCCCCCACGAGCAGTACTTC
CATQPQVSPHEQYF
>few|-|TRBV7-8|TRBJ1-4
TGTGCCAGCAGCCCGGGGGCGAGAGCTAATGAAAAACTGTTTTTT
CASSPGARANEKLFF
>few|-|TRBV3-1|TRBJ2-2
TGTGCCAGCAGCCAAGCCCAGGCCGGGGAGCTGTTTTTT
CASSQAQAGELFF
>many|-|TRBV11-2|TRBJ2-7
TGTGCCAGCAGTTTAGCCGTGGTTAGCTCCTACGAGCAGTACTTC
CASSLAVVSSYEQYF
>few|-|TRBV29-1|TRBJ2-7
TGCAGCGCGAACCCCAACCCTCGGGACCAGCCTTACGAGCAGTACTTC
CSANPNPRDQPYEQYF
>few|-|TRBV7-2|TRBJ2-3
TGTGCCAGCAGCTTCAAGATTGGGGCCACAGATACGCAGTATTTT
CASSFKIGATDTQYF
>few|TRBD2|TRBV9|TRBJ2-7
TGTGCCAGCAGCGTAGAGCCTAGCGGCCACGAGCAGTACTTC
CASSVEPSGHEQYF
>few|-|TRBV7-3|TRBJ2-2
TGTGCCAGCAGCTCGGGACATCTGAACACCGGGGAGCTGTTTTTT
CASSSGHLNTGELFF
>-|-|TRBV11-2|TRBJ2-7
TGTGCCAGCAGCCCAACGGGCCCCGGGACGGCAAGCTCCTACGAGCAGTACTTC
CASSPTGPGTASSYEQYF
>-|-|TRBV12-3/TRBV12-4|TRBJ1-2
TGTGCCAGCAGTTCTCCAGGGTCCTATGGCTACACCTTC
CASSSPGSYGYTF
>few|TRBD2|TRBV10-3|TRBJ2-1
TGTGCCATCAGTGACCCTGCTAGCGGAATCTACAATGAGCAGTTCTTC
CAISDPASGIYNEQFF
>-|-|TRBV14|TRBJ2-1
TGTGCCAGCAGCCAACCAGGGGAGAGAGGGAAGCAGTTCTTC
CASSQPGERGKQFF
>few|-|TRBV6-2/TRBV6-3|TRBJ2-7
TGTGCCAGCAGTTGGGGGATATACGAGCAGTACTTC
CASSWGIYEQYF
>many|-|TRBV29-1|TRBJ2-3
TGCAGCGCAACGAGCGGCACAGATACGCAGTATTTT
CSATSGTDTQYF
>few|TRBD2|TRBV7-3|TRBJ2-1
TGTGCCAGCAGCCCCTCGGGAGCGGGGACTTACAATGAGCAGTTCTTC
CASSPSGAGTYNEQFF
>-|TRBD1|TRBV24-1|TRBJ2-1
TGTGCCACCAGTGAAGCCGGGACAGGGGACTACAATGAGCAGTTCTTC
CATSEAGTGDYNEQFF
>-|TRBD1|TRBV5-1|TRBJ2-1
TGCGCCAGCAGCTTGACCATTAGGACAGGGAAGTTCTTC
CASSLTIRTGKFF
>few|TRBD2|TRBV14|TRBJ2-3
TGTGCCAGCAGCCAAGATCTGGCTAGCGGGACAGATACGCAGTATTTT
CASSQDLASGTDTQYF
>few|-|TRBV4-3|TRBJ2-5
TGCGCCAGCAGGGATGCACGGGAGACCCAGTACTTC
CASRDARETQYF
>-|-|TRBV4-2|TRBJ2-1
TGTGCCAGCAGCCAAGACGGACTCCGAGAGCAGTTCTTC
CASSQDGLREQFF
>-|TRBD2|TRBV6-2/TRBV6-3|TRBJ2-1
TGTGCCAGCAGCCGAACTAGCGGGGGGTGGAATGAGCAGTTCTTC
CASSRTSGGWNEQFF
>-|-|TRBV19|TRBJ2-6
TGTGCCAGTAGTCTGCGCTTGCATGACGTCCTGACTTTC
CASSLRLHDVLTF
>once|-|TRBV20-1|TRBJ2-7
TGCAGTGCTCGGTCAATTCAAACCGGGACACTATCCTACGAGCAGTACTTC
CSARSIQTGTLSYEQYF
>few|-|TRBV27|TRBJ1-1
TGTGCCAGCAGTTTGAACAGGGCCCACACTGAAGCTTTCTTT
CASSLNRAHTEAFF
>-|-|TRBV7-2|TRBJ2-2
TGTGCCAGCAGCCTTACCCCGGGACCGCCGAACACCGGGGAGCTGTTTTTT
CASSLTPGPPNTGELFF
>-|-|TRBV7-9|TRBJ1-5
TGTGCCAGCAGCTTACTAGGGGATAGCAATCAGCCCCAGCATTTT
CASSLLGDSNQPQHF
>few|-|TRBV6-2/TRBV6-3|TRBJ1-2
TGTGCCAGCAGCTATCGCAGAGACTATGGCTACACCTTC
CASSYRRDYGYTF
>-|-|TRBV7-2|TRBJ2-1
TGTGCCACCGGACATGAGGCATATGAGCAGTTCTTC
CATGHEAYEQFF
>many|-|TRBV20-1|TRBJ1-5
TGCAGTGCTAGAGTTCCAGGTGGGGGCAATCAGCCCCAGCATTTT
CSARVPGGGNQPQHF
>-|TRBD1|TRBV5-1|TRBJ2-7
TGCGCCAGCAGCCGGGGACAGGCGAACTACGAGCAGTACTTC
CASSRGQANYEQYF
>few|-|TRBV10-3|TRBJ2-7
TGTGCCATCAGTGAGGGCGAACGGGCGACCTACGAGCAGTACTTC
CAISEGERATYEQYF